This TCR beta chain was found in a study of blood T cell repertoires in COVID-19. Study details: Both acute and convalescent COVID-19 samples were obtained from the United States, Italy and Spain.

The sample holds a few counts of this clone. In the study's own analysis: Amplification from reference gene primers served as the basis for estimated nucleated cell counts. Sequencing was performed with immunoSEQ multiplex PCR; in TCRdb, only in-frame clones are kept and a portion is missing. The V and J calls and the clone size are those of that table, but D and trimming were determined from the DNA. The sample has 100,000 or so clones; just under 80% are singletons. CDR3 length: 13 residues. V shed 7 bases and J 5 bases; nucleotides not matched to a gene: 7. Germline CDR1 reads KGHDR; CDR2 reads SFDVKD.

This receptor was taken from a man aged 70 or older with active or convalescent COVID-19. The gene calls are TRBV24-1 and TRBJ2-7, with 7 bases matching TRBD1. The sequenced sample consisted of peripheral blood. The CDR3 sequence: CATSRDSLDEQYF. DNA of the CDR3: TGTGCCACCAGCCGGGACAGCTTAGACGAGCAGTACTTC.